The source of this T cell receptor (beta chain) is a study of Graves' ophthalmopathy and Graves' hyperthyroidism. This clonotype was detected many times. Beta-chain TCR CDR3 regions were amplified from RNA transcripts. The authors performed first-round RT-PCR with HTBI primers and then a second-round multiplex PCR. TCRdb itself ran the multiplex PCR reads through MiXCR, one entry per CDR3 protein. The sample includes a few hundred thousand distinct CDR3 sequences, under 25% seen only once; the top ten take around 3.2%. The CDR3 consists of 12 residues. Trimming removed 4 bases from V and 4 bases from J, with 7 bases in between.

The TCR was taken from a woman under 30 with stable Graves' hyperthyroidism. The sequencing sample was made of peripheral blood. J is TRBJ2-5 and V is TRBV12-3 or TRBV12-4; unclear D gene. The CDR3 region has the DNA TGTGCCAGCAGTTCGACACCAGAGACCCAGTACTTC. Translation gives CASSSTPETQYF.